The following is a T cell receptor (beta chain) sequence with its context. Its antigen is currently unknown. This CDR3 comprises 14 residues. Trimming took 3 bases from V and 6 from J, leaving 13 bases between them. CDR1 is SGHNT and CDR2 is YYREEE in the germline V gene (reference sequence). The entry originates in a study of cytomegalovirus exposure and HLA in healthy donors. Researchers ran the PCR with 60 Vbeta and 13 Jbeta primers. Produced via immunoSEQ multiplex PCR; TCRdb's table is partial and in-frame only. Of roughly 120,000 clones in the sample, roughly 80% are singletons; the top ten hold about 4.9%. Study results and limitations: In a later analysis, at a false discovery rate of 0.05, 17,000 or so TCR beta sequences were associated with HLA alleles. CMV serostatus was the sole immune exposure information available.

Sequencing was carried out using PBMCs. The source is a man aged 45-60 years in good health and CMV-seropositive. The J gene is TRBJ2-1, the V gene TRBV5-4, with D hard to call. CDR3 bases: TGTGCCAGCAGCTCACCCGGTGCGAGCAATGAGCAGTTCTTC. As protein: CASSSPGASNEQFF. Together with reference TRBV5-4 and TRBJ2-1, the CDR3 gives the full variable domain: ETGVTQSPTHLIKTRGQQVTLRCSSQSGHNTVSWYQQALGQGPQFIFQYYREEENGRGNFPPRFSGLQFPNYSSELNVNALELDDSALYLCASSSPGASNEQFFGPGTRLTVL.